These 29 T cell receptor beta chains came from one sample sequenced in a study of blood T cell repertoires in COVID-19. Clones were sequenced by immunoSEQ multiplex PCR, and TCRdb holds only the in-frame ones, with some missing. The sample holds roughly 41,000 clones, around nine tenths seen once. Sequencing input: peripheral blood. All receptors derive from a man in his 60s with active COVID-19.

This clone was detected once. The V gene is TRBV9, the J gene TRBJ2-1, with TRBD1 matching over 10 bases. V gave up 3 bases and J gave up 8 bases; unmatched junction bases: 11. Germline assignment: CDR1 SGDLS and CDR2 YYNGEE. The CDR3 is 16 residues long. The CDR3 DNA sequence: TGTGCCAGCAGCGCCCCCCCGGGACAGGGGAGGGATGAGCAGTTCTTC. Its protein is CASSAPPGQGRDEQFF.

The chain couples TRBV5-1 to TRBJ2-1, with 11 bases matching TRBD1. The CDR3 is 18 amino acids. With 0 bases clipped from V and 2 bases from J, the junction kept 7 bases outside the gene matches. CDR1 and CDR2 from the germline V gene are SGHRS and YFSETQ. In nucleotides, the CDR3 is TGCGCCAGCAGCTTGGTAGGGACAGGGGGTACACCCTACAATGAGCAGTTCTTC. It yields the protein CASSLVGTGGTPYNEQFF. The entire variable domain, with the rest obtained from reference TRBV5-1 and TRBJ2-1, is as follows: KAGVTQTPRYLIKTRGQQVTLSCSPISGHRSVSWYQQTPGQGLQFLFEYFSETQRNKGNFPGRFSGRQFSNSRSEMNVSTLELGDSALYLCASSLVGTGGTPYNEQFFGPGTRLTVL.

The chain employs TRBV6-1 and TRBJ2-7, with D perhaps TRBD1 (5 bases). This CDR3 comprises 15 residues. V lost 1 base and J lost 3, with 13 bases in between. Germline CDR1 MNHNS, CDR2 SASEGT. CDR3 in amino acids: CASSEEGWGYYEQYF. For the CDR3, the DNA is TGTGCCAGCAGTGAAGAGGGGTGGGGATACTACGAGCAGTACTTC.

This clone came up once. This chain links TRBV5-1 with TRBJ2-1; 10 nucleotides match TRBD2. The V gene's germline CDR1 is SGHRS and CDR2 YFSETQ. V was clipped by 4 bases and J by 5 bases; unmatched bases: 3. The CDR3 runs to 14 residues. The CDR3 sequence: CASSPTSGNNEQFF. The CDR3 region has the DNA TGCGCCAGCAGCCCCACTAGCGGGAACAATGAGCAGTTCTTC.

The rearrangement links TRBV9 to TRBJ2-6, with 8 positions matching TRBD2. Germline CDR1 is SGDLS and CDR2 is YYNGEE. This CDR3 region has 18 residues. The J segment lost 1 base and the V segment lost 3 bases, leaving 9 bases of the junction unmatched. CDR3 in amino acids: CASSGSGGDLSGANVLTF. As DNA, the CDR3 is TGTGCCAGCAGCGGTTCCGGGGGGGATCTATCTGGGGCCAACGTCCTGACTTTC.

CDR3 nucleotide sequence: TGTGCCAGCAGTCAGGACAGGGCGAACACCGGGGAGCTGTTTTTT. The encoded protein is CASSQDRANTGELFF. This sequence joins TRBV2 and TRBJ2-2, with TRBD1 matching over 8 bases. V lost 5 bases to trimming and J lost 0 bases; unmatched junction nucleotides: 2. This CDR3 spans 15 amino acids. Germline values: CDR1 SNHLY, CDR2 FYNNEI.

The table lists this clone with a few counts. The V gene is TRBV5-1, the J gene TRBJ2-1; tentatively, D is TRBD1 (5 bases). CDR1 and CDR2 (germline): SGHRS, YFSETQ. The CDR3 runs 14 residues. Between the trimmed V and J ends, which lost 1 base and 3 bases, there was a span of 8 bases. This chain's CDR3 is CASSLSRDYNEQFF. The CDR3 DNA sequence: TGCGCCAGCAGCTTGAGCAGGGACTACAATGAGCAGTTCTTC. Using reference TRBV5-1 and TRBJ2-1 for the parts outside the CDR3, the full variable domain is KAGVTQTPRYLIKTRGQQVTLSCSPISGHRSVSWYQQTPGQGLQFLFEYFSETQRNKGNFPGRFSGRQFSNSRSEMNVSTLELGDSALYLCASSLSRDYNEQFFGPGTRLTVL.

V is TRBV28 and J is TRBJ2-3; D is uncertain. Germline V CDR1 and CDR2: MDHEN, SYDVKM. The CDR3 is 14 residues long. Trimming took 5 bases from V and 5 from J, leaving 14 bases between them. In DNA form, the CDR3 reads TGTGCCAGCAGTCCCTACCGCTCCGTAGATACGCAGTATTTT. Amino acid sequence: CASSPYRSVDTQYF.

CDR3 region: CASSLQPPTGGGIGDGQFF. In DNA, the CDR3 is TGCGCCAGCAGCTTGCAGCCCCCTACAGGGGGCGGGATAGGGGACGGGCAGTTCTTC. The V call is TRBV5-1, the J call TRBJ2-1; 9 positions agree with TRBD1. The CDR3 has 19 amino acids. The J segment lost 12 bases and the V segment lost 1 base, leaving 23 bases of the junction unmatched. Per the germline V gene, CDR1 is SGHRS and CDR2 is YFSETQ.

This chain uses TRBV10-3 with TRBJ2-5; 8 bases map to TRBD2. The V gene end was trimmed by 3 bases and the J gene end by 11 bases; junction bases not matched to a gene: 17. Germline assignment: CDR1 ENHRY and CDR2 SYGVKD. The CDR3 has 16 residues. The CDR3 bases are TGTGCCATCAGTGAATCCTCAGGACTAGCTCGCCCCTCTCAGTACTTC. It codes for CAISESSGLARPSQYF.

The V and J genes are TRBV3-1 (or the pseudogene TRBV3-2) and TRBJ2-2, with TRBD2 matching 8 bases. This CDR3 has 16 residues. The germline V gene encodes CDR1 LGHDT and CDR2 YNNKEL (reference sequence). Losses at the gene ends were 0 bases for V and 6 bases for J; bases not matched to a gene: 6. The CDR3, as DNA: TGTGCCAGCAGCCAAGATTACGGGAGGGCCCCCGGGGAGCTGTTTTTT. Its protein product is CASSQDYGRAPGELFF.

V and J are TRBV12-3 or TRBV12-4 and TRBJ1-2; D might be TRBD1 (6 bases). The length of the CDR3 is 13 residues. The ends were cut back, 3 bases at V and 7 bases at J, with 12 bases in the middle. CDR3 sequence reads: CASSFVQGLGYTF. DNA for the CDR3: TGTGCCAGCAGTTTTGTGCAGGGGCTTGGCTACACCTTC.

The rearrangement uses TRBV28 and TRBJ1-5, with 12 bases matching TRBD1. This CDR3 region has 17 residues. V shed 8 bases, J shed 4 bases, and the junction held 12 bases outside the gene matches. CDR1 is MDHEN, CDR2 SYDVKM, per germline. CDR3 loop: CASGTGTGGRWNQPQHF. The CDR3 DNA is TGTGCCAGCGGAACCGGGACAGGGGGCAGGTGGAATCAGCCCCAGCATTTT.

This chain links TRBV7-3 with TRBJ2-1, with D perhaps matching TRBD2 (6 bases). CDR3 length: 16 amino acids. The V end was cut by 7 bases, the J end by 8 bases, with 24 bases between. The germline V gene encodes CDR1 SGHTA and CDR2 FQGTGA. CDR3 in amino acids: CASTLASITVAHEQFF. CDR3 in DNA: TGTGCCAGCACTCTAGCGTCAATAACTGTAGCCCATGAGCAGTTCTTC.

The J gene is TRBJ1-5, the V gene TRBV9, with D possibly being TRBD1 (6 bases). The germline V gene encodes CDR1 SGDLS and CDR2 YYNGEE. V lost 3 bases to trimming and J lost 6 bases, with 13 bases between them. The CDR3 length is 14 residues. The CDR3 DNA sequence: TGTGCCAGCAGCGAGGGGGGGGTAAGTCAGCCCCAGCATTTT. Its protein is CASSEGGVSQPQHF.

The chain is built from TRBV9 and TRBJ2-5, with 7 bases matching TRBD2. Germline V gene lookup returns CDR1 SGDLS and CDR2 YYNGEE. V shed 0 bases and J 2 bases; nucleotides not matched to a gene: 4. The CDR3 runs 15 residues. The CDR3 DNA reads as TGTGCCAGCAGCGTAGGTTCTAGCGGACAAGAGACCCAGTACTTC. This translates into CASSVGSSGQETQYF.

This clone was counted between two and nine times. This sequence joins TRBV7-2 and TRBJ1-4; D is perhaps TRBD1 (5 bases). The germline gives CDR1 SGHTA, CDR2 FQGNSA. The V end was cut by 1 base, the J end by 6 bases, with 18 bases between. The CDR3 is made up of 17 amino acids. The CDR3, as DNA: TGTGCCAGCAGCTTAGATTTGACCGGTTGGGGGGATGAAAAACTGTTTTTT. Amino acid sequence: CASSLDLTGWGDEKLFF.

The chain recombines TRBV7-2 with TRBJ2-1; 8 nucleotides line up with TRBD2. The CDR3 runs to 15 residues. Germline V CDR1 and CDR2: SGHTA, FQGNSA. V gave up 5 bases and J gave up 0 bases; unmatched junction bases: 3. Here the CDR3 DNA reads TGTGCCAGCAGCCCGACTAGCGTCTCCTACAATGAGCAGTTCTTC. Its protein is CASSPTSVSYNEQFF.

The chain links TRBV2 to TRBJ2-2, with a possible D match to TRBD2 (5 bases). The CDR3 spans 14 residues. Germline V gene data show CDR1 as SNHLY and CDR2 as FYNNEI. V gave up 7 bases and J gave up 1 base, with 10 bases separating them. The chain's CDR3 is CASIGLVNTGELFF. Written as DNA, the CDR3 is TGTGCCAGCATTGGACTTGTGAACACCGGGGAGCTGTTTTTT.

This chain joins TRBV6-5 and TRBJ2-7; 12 nucleotides line up with TRBD2. The trim removed 6 bases at V and 1 base at J, leaving 1 base unmatched. The germline V gene has CDR1 MNHEY and CDR2 SVGAGI. The CDR3 consists of 14 residues. The CDR3 nucleotides read TGTGCCAGCAGAGGGACTAGCGGGTCCTACGAGCAGTACTTC. This gives the protein CASRGTSGSYEQYF.

Only one count was recorded for this clone. This chain links TRBV7-3 with TRBJ2-7, with 9 bases fitting TRBD1. V trimming: 0 bases; J trimming: 5 bases; junction bases outside the gene matches: 2. The CDR3 length is 14 residues. CDR1 is SGHTA and CDR2 is FQGTGA in the germline V gene. DNA of the CDR3: TGTGCCAGCAGCTTAACACAGGGGGCCCACGAGCAGTACTTC. Its translation: CASSLTQGAHEQYF. Full variable domain (rest looked up from reference TRBV7-3 and TRBJ2-7): GAGVSQTPSNKVTEKGKYVELRCDPISGHTALYWYRQSLGQGPEFLIYFQGTGAADDSGLPNDRFFAVRPEGSVSTLKIQRTERGDSAVYLCASSLTQGAHEQYFGPGTRLTVT.

The rearrangement joins TRBV18 to TRBJ2-1; 12 nucleotides agree with TRBD2. There are 15 residues in the CDR3. V lost 2 bases, J lost 8 bases, and 4 bases stayed unmatched. The germline CDR1 and CDR2 sequences are KGHSH and LQKENI. The CDR3 loop reads CASSPILAGGDEQFF. For the CDR3, the DNA is TGTGCCAGCTCACCAATACTAGCGGGAGGTGATGAGCAGTTCTTC.

This clone showed up just once. The V gene is TRBV29-1, the J gene TRBJ1-1; D ambiguous. CDR1 and CDR2 from the germline V gene are SQVTM and ANQGSEA. This CDR3 contains 9 residues. V was shortened by 6 bases and J by 5 bases, with 4 bases between the two germline ends. The CDR3 DNA reads TGCAGCGTCGGGACTGAAGCTTTCTTT. The encoded protein is CSVGTEAFF.

V usage is TRBV6-2 or TRBV6-3 and J usage is TRBJ2-2, with a possible D match to TRBD2 (5 bases). The CDR3 consists of 16 residues. V was pared by 2 bases and J by 0 bases, with 10 bases between. In germline, CDR1 is MNHEY, CDR2 SVGEGT. The CDR3 loop is CASSYGAEANTGELFF. The CDR3 DNA is TGTGCCAGCAGTTACGGCGCGGAGGCGAACACCGGGGAGCTGTTTTTT.

This chain links TRBV7-2 with TRBJ2-1; D is possibly TRBD1 (5 bases). Germline V CDR1 and CDR2: SGHTA, FQGNSA. V was shortened by 5 bases and J by 8 bases, with 13 bases between the two germline ends. The CDR3 has 13 amino acids. The CDR3 here is CASSPQGFDEQFF. The CDR3 DNA reads TGTGCCAGCAGCCCCCAGGGATTCGATGAGCAGTTCTTC.

The CDR3 spells CASSLAPDTQYF. CDR3 DNA: TGCGCCAGCAGCTTGGCCCCGGATACGCAGTATTTT. This rearrangement joins TRBV5-1 to TRBJ2-3, with D unresolved. The germline gives CDR1 SGHRS, CDR2 YFSETQ. V lost 0 bases, J lost 6 bases, and 5 bases lay in between. This CDR3 comprises 12 residues.

The chain joins TRBV10-3 to TRBJ1-1; TRBD1 matches 12 bases. Per germline, CDR1 ENHRY and CDR2 SYGVKD. With V trimmed by 5 bases and J by 5 bases, 3 bases remained unmatched. This CDR3 contains 14 residues. CDR3 sequence reads: CAISPGQGATEAFF. The CDR3, as DNA: TGTGCCATCAGTCCGGGACAGGGGGCAACTGAAGCTTTCTTT.

This chain joins TRBV4-3 and TRBJ2-7; D possibly corresponds to TRBD2 (6 bases). CDR3 length equals 14 residues. V shed 4 bases and J shed 5 bases, with 15 bases lying between them. CDR1 LGHNA and CDR2 YSLEER come from the germline V gene. CDR3 region: CASSPGRTWNEQYF. DNA for the CDR3: TGCGCCAGCAGCCCGGGGAGGACTTGGAACGAGCAGTACTTC.

The V call is TRBV6-1, the J call TRBJ2-7; 11 bases are a match to TRBD2. The length of the CDR3 is 15 residues. The ends lost 1 base at V and 1 base at J; junction bases unmatched: 0. CDR1 and CDR2 from the germline V gene are MNHNS and SASEGT. CDR3 region: CASSEGLAGSYEQYF. The DNA for the CDR3 is TGTGCCAGCAGTGAAGGACTAGCGGGATCCTACGAGCAGTACTTC.